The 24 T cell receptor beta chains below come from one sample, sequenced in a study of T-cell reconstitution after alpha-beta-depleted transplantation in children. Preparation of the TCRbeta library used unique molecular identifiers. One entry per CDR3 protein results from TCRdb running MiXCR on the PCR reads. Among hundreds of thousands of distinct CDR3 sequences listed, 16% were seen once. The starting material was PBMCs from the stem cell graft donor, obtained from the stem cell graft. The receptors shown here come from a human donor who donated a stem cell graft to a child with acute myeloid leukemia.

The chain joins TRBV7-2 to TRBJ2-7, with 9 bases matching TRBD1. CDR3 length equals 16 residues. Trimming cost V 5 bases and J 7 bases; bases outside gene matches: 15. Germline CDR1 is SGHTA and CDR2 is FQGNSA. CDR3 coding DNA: TGTGCCAGCAGCATGGGGGGGAGGACAGGGGCTGAGGAGCAGTACTTC. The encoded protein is CASSMGGRTGAEEQYF.

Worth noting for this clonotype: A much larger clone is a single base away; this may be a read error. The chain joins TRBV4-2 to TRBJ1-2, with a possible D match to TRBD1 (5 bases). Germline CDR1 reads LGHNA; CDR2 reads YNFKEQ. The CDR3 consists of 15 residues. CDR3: CASNQGDPALQGYTF. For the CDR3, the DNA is TGTGCCAGCAACCAAGGGGATCCGGCCCTCCAAGGCTACACCTTC.

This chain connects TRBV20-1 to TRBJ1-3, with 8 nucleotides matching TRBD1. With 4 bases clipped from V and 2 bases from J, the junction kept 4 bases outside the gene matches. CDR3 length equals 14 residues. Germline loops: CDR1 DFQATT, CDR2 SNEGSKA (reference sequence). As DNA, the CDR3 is TGCAGTGCTATTCCCAGGGGGCCTGGAAACACCATATATTTT. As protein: CSAIPRGPGNTIYF.

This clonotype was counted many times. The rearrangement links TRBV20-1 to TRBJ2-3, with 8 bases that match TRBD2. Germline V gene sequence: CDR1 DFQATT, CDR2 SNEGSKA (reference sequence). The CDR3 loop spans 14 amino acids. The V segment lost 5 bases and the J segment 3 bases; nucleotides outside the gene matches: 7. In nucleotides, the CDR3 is TGCAGTGCTGGTAGCGGGGAAGCAACAGATACGCAGTATTTT. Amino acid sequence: CSAGSGEATDTQYF.

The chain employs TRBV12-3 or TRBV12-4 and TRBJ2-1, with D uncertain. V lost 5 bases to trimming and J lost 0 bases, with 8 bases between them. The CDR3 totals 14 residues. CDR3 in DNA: TGTGCCAGCAGTCGTGCGGTCTCCTACAATGAGCAGTTCTTC. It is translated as CASSRAVSYNEQFF.

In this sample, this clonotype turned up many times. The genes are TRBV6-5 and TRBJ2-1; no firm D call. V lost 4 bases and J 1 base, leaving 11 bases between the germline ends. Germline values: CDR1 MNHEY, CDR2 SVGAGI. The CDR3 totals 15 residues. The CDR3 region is CASSSWVLSYNEQFF. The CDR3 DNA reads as TGTGCCAGCAGTTCGTGGGTTTTGTCCTACAATGAGCAGTTCTTC.

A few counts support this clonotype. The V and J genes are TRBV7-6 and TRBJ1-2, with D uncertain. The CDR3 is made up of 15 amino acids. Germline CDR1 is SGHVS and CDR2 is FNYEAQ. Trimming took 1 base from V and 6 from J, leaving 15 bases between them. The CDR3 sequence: CASSLGVGDIHGYTF. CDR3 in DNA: TGTGCCAGCAGCTTAGGGGTAGGAGACATTCATGGCTACACCTTC.

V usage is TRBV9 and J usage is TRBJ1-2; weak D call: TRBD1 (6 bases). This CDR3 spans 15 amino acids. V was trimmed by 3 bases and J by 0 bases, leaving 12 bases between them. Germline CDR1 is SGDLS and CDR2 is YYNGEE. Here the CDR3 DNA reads TGTGCCAGCAGCGATTGGGGGACACCTAACTATGGCTACACCTTC. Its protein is CASSDWGTPNYGYTF.

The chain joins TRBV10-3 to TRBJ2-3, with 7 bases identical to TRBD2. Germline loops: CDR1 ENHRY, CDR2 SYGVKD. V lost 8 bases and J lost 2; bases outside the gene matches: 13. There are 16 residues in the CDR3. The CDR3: CAIRAPAGNPTDTQYF. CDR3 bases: TGTGCCATCCGGGCCCCAGCGGGGAATCCCACAGATACGCAGTATTTT.

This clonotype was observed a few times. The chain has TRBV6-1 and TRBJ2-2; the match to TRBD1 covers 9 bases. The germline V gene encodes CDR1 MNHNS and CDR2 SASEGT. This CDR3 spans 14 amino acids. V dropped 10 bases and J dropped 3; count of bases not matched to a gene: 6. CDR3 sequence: CAIQRDRDTGELFF. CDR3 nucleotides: TGTGCCATACAACGGGACAGGGACACCGGGGAGCTGTTTTTT.

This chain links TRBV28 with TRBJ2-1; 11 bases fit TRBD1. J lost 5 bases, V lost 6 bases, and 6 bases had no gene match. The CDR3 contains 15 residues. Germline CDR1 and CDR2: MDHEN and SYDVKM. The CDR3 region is CASRLGDRGNNEQFF. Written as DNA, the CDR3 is TGTGCCAGCAGACTTGGGGACAGGGGGAACAATGAGCAGTTCTTC.

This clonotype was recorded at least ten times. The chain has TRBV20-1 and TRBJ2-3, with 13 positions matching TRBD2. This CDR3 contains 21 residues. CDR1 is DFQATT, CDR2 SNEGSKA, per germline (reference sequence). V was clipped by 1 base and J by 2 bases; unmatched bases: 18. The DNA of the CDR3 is TGCAGTGCTAGAGTAGGCGCTGCGACTAGCGGGGGGAATCCCAACACAGATACGCAGTATTTT. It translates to CSARVGAATSGGNPNTDTQYF.

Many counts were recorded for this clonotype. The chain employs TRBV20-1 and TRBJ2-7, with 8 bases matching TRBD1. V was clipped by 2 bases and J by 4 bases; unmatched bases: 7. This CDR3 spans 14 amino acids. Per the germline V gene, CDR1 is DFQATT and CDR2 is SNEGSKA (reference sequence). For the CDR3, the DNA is TGCAGTGCTAGACAAACAGGGGGAGGTTACGAGCAGTACTTC. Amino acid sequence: CSARQTGGGYEQYF.

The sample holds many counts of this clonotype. The CDR3 nucleotides read TGCAGTGCTTCCCCGGGAGGCCGAGGGGCTTTCTTT. It encodes CSASPGGRGAFF. The chain combines TRBV20-1 with TRBJ1-1; D gene ambiguous. V was cut by 5 bases and J by 11 bases, with 18 bases left in between. The CDR3 is 12 residues long. Germline-derived CDR1 and CDR2 are DFQATT and SNEGSKA (reference sequence).

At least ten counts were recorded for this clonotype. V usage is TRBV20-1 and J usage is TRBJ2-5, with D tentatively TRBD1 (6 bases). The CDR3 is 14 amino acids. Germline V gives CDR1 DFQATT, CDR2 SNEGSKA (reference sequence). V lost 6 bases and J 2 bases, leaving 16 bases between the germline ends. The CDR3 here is CSASQGNLQETQYF. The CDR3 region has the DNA TGCAGTGCCTCACAGGGAAACCTACAAGAGACCCAGTACTTC.

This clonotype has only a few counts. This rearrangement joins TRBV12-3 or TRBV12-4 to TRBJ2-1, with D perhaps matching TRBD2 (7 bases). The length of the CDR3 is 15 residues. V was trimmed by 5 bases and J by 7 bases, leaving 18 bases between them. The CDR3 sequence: CASSLGGGGPNEQFF. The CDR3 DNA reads TGTGCCAGCAGTCTGGGGGGGGGCGGACCGAATGAGCAGTTCTTC.

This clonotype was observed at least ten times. The CDR3 coding sequence is TGTGCCAGCAGCCGGAGACAGGCGCGATTGAACACTGAAGCTTTCTTT. Translated: CASSRRQARLNTEAFF. This chain uses TRBV4-2 with TRBJ1-1; D is perhaps TRBD1 (6 bases). Germline CDR1 LGHNA, CDR2 YNFKEQ. CDR3 length: 16 residues. Trimming removed 4 bases from V and 0 bases from J, with 15 bases in between.

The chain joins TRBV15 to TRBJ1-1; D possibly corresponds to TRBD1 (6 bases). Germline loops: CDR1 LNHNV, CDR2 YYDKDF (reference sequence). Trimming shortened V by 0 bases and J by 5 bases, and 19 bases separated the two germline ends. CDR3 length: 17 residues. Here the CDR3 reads CATSRERGAPMATEAFF. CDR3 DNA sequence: TGTGCCACCAGCAGAGAGCGGGGGGCCCCTATGGCTACTGAAGCTTTCTTT. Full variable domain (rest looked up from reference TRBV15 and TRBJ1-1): DAMVIQNPRYQVTQFGKPVTLSCSQTLNHNVMYWYQQKSSQAPKLLFHYYDKDFNNEADTPDNFQSRRPNTSFCFLDIRSPGLGDTAMYLCATSRERGAPMATEAFFGQGTRLTVV.

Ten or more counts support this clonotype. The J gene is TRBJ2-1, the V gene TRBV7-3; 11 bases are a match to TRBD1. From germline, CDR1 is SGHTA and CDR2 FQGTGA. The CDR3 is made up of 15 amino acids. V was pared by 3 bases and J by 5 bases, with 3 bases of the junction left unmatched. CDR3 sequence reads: CASSLDRGPNNEQFF. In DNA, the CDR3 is TGTGCCAGCAGCTTGGACAGGGGGCCGAACAATGAGCAGTTCTTC.

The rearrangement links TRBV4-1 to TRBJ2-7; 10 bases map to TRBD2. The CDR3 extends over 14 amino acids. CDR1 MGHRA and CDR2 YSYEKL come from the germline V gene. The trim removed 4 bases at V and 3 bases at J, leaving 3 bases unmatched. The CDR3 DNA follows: TGCGCCAGCAGCCGCGGACTAGCGGACTACGAGCAGTACTTC. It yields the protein CASSRGLADYEQYF.

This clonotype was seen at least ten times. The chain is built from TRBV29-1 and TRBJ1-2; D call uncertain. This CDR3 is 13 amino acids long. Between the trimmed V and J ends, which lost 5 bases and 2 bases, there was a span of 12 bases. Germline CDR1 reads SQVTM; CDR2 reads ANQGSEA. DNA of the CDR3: TGCAGCGTTCCAATTTGGGTAAACTATGGCTACACCTTC. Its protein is CSVPIWVNYGYTF.

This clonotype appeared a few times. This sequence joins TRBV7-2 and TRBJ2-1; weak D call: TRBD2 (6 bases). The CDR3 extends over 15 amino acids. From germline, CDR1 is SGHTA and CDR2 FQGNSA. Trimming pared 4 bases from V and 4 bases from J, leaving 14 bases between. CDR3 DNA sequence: TGTGCCAGCAGCTATTGGCGGGGCCCTTACAATGAGCAGTTCTTC. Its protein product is CASSYWRGPYNEQFF.

CDR3 nucleotide sequence: TGTGCCAGCAGTTTGGTGCCGGGTGACAAAAACATTCAGTACTTC. Its protein product is CASSLVPGDKNIQYF. The chain employs TRBV28 and TRBJ2-4; D gene ambiguous. The CDR3 contains 15 residues. The germline V and J ends were trimmed by 3 bases and 3 bases, with 12 bases remaining between them. In germline, CDR1 is MDHEN, CDR2 SYDVKM.

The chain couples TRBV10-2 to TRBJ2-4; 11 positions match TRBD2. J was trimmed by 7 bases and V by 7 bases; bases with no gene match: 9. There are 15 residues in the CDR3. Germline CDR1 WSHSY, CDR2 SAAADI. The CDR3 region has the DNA TGCGCCAGCATGGCGCTAGCGGGGGGTTCTAACATTCAGTACTTC. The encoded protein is CASMALAGGSNIQYF.